This TCR beta chain comes out of a study of T cell responses to AZD1222 COVID-19 vaccine. TCRdb's copy holds only in-frame clones and misses some; the assay was immunoSEQ multiplex PCR. Altogether about 160,000 clones are present, roughly 94% being singletons, with the ten largest covering roughly 4.6%. A remark on this clone: The antigen remains undetermined.

Study findings and constraints: The peak T cell response came first, and repertoires were sampled only after it.

The V end was cut by 2 bases, the J end by 6 bases, with 14 bases between. Germline V CDR1 and CDR2: GTSNPN, SVGIG (reference sequence). CDR3 length equals 14 residues. The chain employs TRBV30 and TRBJ2-1; the D is unclear. Sequencing used peripheral blood, obtained 28 days after the second AZD1222 dose. The clonotype comes from an adult who received the AZD1222 COVID-19 vaccine. CDR3 region: CAWSRSPSSNEQFF. CDR3 sequence (DNA): TGTGCCTGGAGTAGGAGCCCCTCGTCCAATGAGCAGTTCTTC.